This T cell receptor beta chain was recovered during a study of radiation and T cells in renal cell carcinoma (dated by TCRdb to the early 2020s). As for the study more broadly: TCR beta sequencing covered approximately 50 samples in total, comprising 25 or so tumors and about 27 peripheral blood samples. The final blood draw was performed at 4 weeks after radiation, at the same time as nephrectomy. Across all 53 samples, 3,800,000 or so unique CDR3 nucleotide sequences encoding 2,658,974 unique CDR3 amino acid sequences were identified.

About this clone itself: The target of this receptor is not known. No base-level quality is on record; no much larger clone is a single base apart.

V is shortened by 0 bases, J by 3 bases, and the region joining them spans 12 bases. CDR1 and CDR2 are read off the germline V gene as SGHAT and FQNNGV. Inclusive of the bounding cysteine and phenylalanine, the CDR3 is 15 residues long. Kept here is only the CDR3 DNA, which spans 45 bases and is read in frame from base 1. Following the manufacturer's recommendations, the immunoSEQ kit was used to generate TCR beta libraries from genomic DNA. For library preparation, a first multiplex PCR was performed with proprietary primers, followed by a second PCR in which unique barcodes were added, and bead cleanups were performed after each round. A kit-provided positive control reaction and a negative control reaction were included in every sample batch. The final libraries were assessed on an Agilent 4200 TapeStation D1000 ScreenTape, pooled by volume, and quantified by qPCR. Sequencing was performed on an Illumina NextSeq500 using a MidOutput 150-cycle cartridge, with 156 Read1 cycles, 15 Index1 cycles, and the kit custom primers. The pooled library was loaded at 0.75 to 1 pM with a roughly 20% PhiX control spike-in. Turning to the authors' computational methods: Vendor-processed data were analyzed in R, and a clonotype was defined as all T cells sharing the same CDR3 nucleotide sequence. In the clone abundance analyses, frequencies were normalized to the 10,000 most abundant clones in each sample. Public T cell clones, which averaged fewer than five per sample, were excluded before analysis. Tumor-enriched and baseline blood-enriched clonotypes were defined by at least a 32-fold difference in abundance between compartments. A beta-binomial differential abundance model was applied to find clonotypes that expanded or contracted between blood time points. Tumor-blood repertoire similarity was measured with the Baroni-Urbani and Buser coefficient, and groups were compared using two-tailed Wilcoxon tests in R. TCRdb stores this immuneACCESS table with in-frame sequences only. Part of the clones is absent; in the studies checked, under half of the shortfall reflects unresolved V genes, and no reason is known for the rest. V and J calls and clone size are those listed in that table; D and trimming were worked out from the DNA. Here the sample has roughly 100,000 clones; 65% to 90% occur a single time. The ten largest clones take up roughly 7.9% of the sample.

Points the paper makes about the study in general: Dynamics of the blood repertoire were not tracked past 4 weeks after treatment. Top tumor clonotypes rose in blood from baseline to 2 weeks post-radiation, then contracted by 4 weeks, suggesting transient expansion of tumor-resident clones. Effects of radiation dose or scheduling on the TCR repertoire could not be addressed with the single-armed trial design. Because pretreatment tumor biopsies were not available, the study could not determine whether clonotypes were already present within the tumor at baseline.

In the paper's terms, the time point label means: blood 4 weeks post-SBRT, at nephrectomy. In the paper's terms, the treatment or condition label means: 15 Gy SBRT to primary tumor, nephrectomy 4 weeks later. Samples came from a clinical trial, in which primary renal cell carcinomas received 15 Gy stereotactic body radiation therapy followed by nephrectomy 4 weeks later. Serial peripheral blood from radiation-treated patients was sampled at baseline, 2 weeks and 4 weeks after SBRT to track tumor-enriched clonotypes. All patients had renal cell carcinoma with clear cell pathology. Genomic DNA for TCR sequencing was prepared using the QIAamp DNA Blood Mini Kit (Qiagen). Only samples passing all quality control checks were included in the analyses.

This TCR was sampled from a man aged 55 to 70 with renal cell carcinoma. This material consisted of blood, taken from a patient whose treatment included radiotherapy and nephrectomy. Recombination linked TRBV11-2 to TRBJ2-7; no D gene can be assigned with confidence. At the DNA level, the sequence is TGTGCCAGCAGCTTAGATCATGCCCCCGGCTACGAGCAGTACTTC. Protein translation: CASSLDHAPGYEQYF.